A selection of T cell receptor beta chains follows, all from one sample in a study of vaccination effects on CD4 cells after COVID-19. Clones were sequenced by immunoSEQ multiplex PCR, and TCRdb holds only the in-frame ones, with some missing. This table has approximately 25,000 clones, about 83% appearing once. For these receptors, no antigen is known. The input for sequencing was CD4+ T cells from PBMCs cultured with HCoV-NL63 spike peptides, taken after COVID-19 vaccination. These receptors came from a human donor who received a COVID-19 vaccine. Some clones in this sample may be carry-over from other donors' samples. CDR3s include the opening cysteine and the closing phenylalanine or tryptophan. D genes are given only for firm matches. Clone size is shown for a subset of rows, as once, few, many or a class of expanded clone.

j_call d_call v_call clone_size cdr3_aa cdr3_nt
TRBJ2-1 TRBD2 TRBV7-2 NA CASSYTSGVNEQFF TGTGCCAGCAGCTACACTAGCGGGGTAAATGAGCAGTTCTTC
TRBJ1-2 NA TRBV4-1 NA CASSLGAPTNYGYTF TGCGCCAGCAGTCTTGGGGCACCTACTAACTATGGCTACACCTTC
TRBJ2-6 NA TRBV19 NA CASSFPGQASGANVLTF TGTGCCAGTAGTTTTCCCGGGCAGGCCTCTGGGGCCAACGTCCTGACTTTC
TRBJ2-1 TRBD1 TRBV5-1 NA CASSPSTGGVVDEQFF TGCGCCAGCAGCCCATCAACAGGGGGCGTTGTGGATGAGCAGTTCTTC
TRBJ2-3 TRBD1 TRBV5-6 NA CASTGGADTQYF TGTGCCAGCACAGGGGGCGCAGATACGCAGTATTTT
TRBJ1-1 NA TRBV29-1 NA CSVDSRDRRTEAFF TGCAGCGTTGACTCGAGGGACCGGCGGACTGAAGCTTTCTTT
TRBJ1-2 TRBD1 TRBV19 NA CASSTGTGHGYTF TGTGCCAGTAGTACTGGGACAGGGCATGGCTACACCTTC
TRBJ1-1 NA TRBV5-1 NA CASSLLTGNTEAFF TGCGCCAGCAGCTTGTTGACAGGGAACACTGAAGCTTTCTTT
TRBJ1-2 NA TRBV30 NA CAWSGRQGYGYTF TGTGCCTGGAGTGGCAGGCAAGGCTATGGCTACACCTTC
TRBJ2-5 NA TRBV6-6 NA CASSYTPGRQETQYF TGTGCCAGCAGTTACACTCCGGGACGGCAAGAGACCCAGTACTTC
TRBJ1-2 NA TRBV14 NA CASSHPGTNYGYTF TGTGCCAGCAGCCACCCCGGAACTAACTATGGCTACACCTTC
TRBJ1-6 TRBD1 TRBV18 NA CASSQSTGGGNSPLHF TGTGCCAGCTCACAATCCACAGGGGGCGGCAATTCACCCCTCCACTTT
TRBJ2-3 TRBD2 TRBV25-1 NA CASMPAGGRGTQYF TGTGCCAGCATGCCCGCGGGGGGCCGTGGGACGCAGTATTTT
TRBJ1-3 TRBD1 TRBV18 NA CASSLGQGSSGNTIYF TGTGCCAGCTCACTAGGACAGGGGAGCTCTGGAAACACCATATATTTT
TRBJ2-6 TRBD1 TRBV28 NA CASTLQGQARGANVLTF TGTGCCAGCACCCTCCAGGGACAGGCGAGGGGGGCCAACGTCCTGACTTTC
TRBJ2-2 NA TRBV7-8 NA CASSPAPPLNTGELFF TGTGCCAGCAGCCCGGCCCCACCACTGAACACCGGGGAGCTGTTTTTT
TRBJ1-4 NA TRBV18 once CASSPEGLGAKLFF TGTGCCAGCTCACCGGAGGGCCTGGGCGCAAAACTGTTTTTT
TRBJ2-3 TRBD2 TRBV19 NA CASCSGGQATQYF TGTGCCAGCTGTAGCGGGGGGCAGGCTACGCAGTATTTT
TRBJ1-2 TRBD1 TRBV15 NA CATSRGDQGQGILGYTF TGTGCCACCAGCAGAGGGGATCAAGGACAGGGGATTCTTGGCTACACCTTC
TRBJ1-2 TRBD1 TRBV5-1 NA CASSPNRQGPSSYGYTF TGCGCCAGCAGCCCTAACAGACAGGGTCCGTCCTCCTATGGCTACACCTTC
TRBJ2-1 NA TRBV29-1 NA CSGADEQFF TGCAGCGGGGCCGATGAGCAGTTCTTC
TRBJ1-4 TRBD1 TRBV7-2 once CASSQTDRAQLFF TGTGCCAGCAGCCAGACTGACAGGGCGCAACTGTTTTTT
TRBJ2-1 TRBD1 TRBV24-1 NA CATSDPGTGTYNEQFF TGTGCCACCAGTGACCCCGGGACAGGGACCTACAATGAGCAGTTCTTC
TRBJ1-3 TRBD1 TRBV7-9 NA CASSQWTGGVSGNTIYF TGTGCCAGCAGCCAATGGACAGGGGGCGTCTCTGGAAACACCATATATTTT
TRBJ1-5 TRBD1 TRBV19 few CASSTGQGGRQPQHF TGTGCCAGTAGTACGGGACAGGGAGGGAGGCAGCCCCAGCATTTT
TRBJ1-5 TRBD1 TRBV19 NA CASSINPQGAMRNQPQHF TGTGCCAGTAGTATTAACCCTCAGGGGGCGATGCGCAATCAGCCCCAGCATTTT
TRBJ1-2 NA TRBV6-4 NA CASSGRASYGYTF TGTGCCAGCAGTGGCAGGGCCAGCTATGGCTACACCTTC